This passage covers 27 T cell receptor beta chains from one sample sequenced in a study of blood T cell repertoires in COVID-19 (dated by TCRdb to 2019 to 2021). Receptor libraries were prepared by the immunoSEQ multiplex PCR assay. TCRdb stores this immuneACCESS table with in-frame sequences only. Part of the clones is absent; in the studies checked, under half of the shortfall reflects unresolved V genes, and no reason is known for the rest. This sample gives around 370,000 clones in total; about 90% of them show up just once. Together, the top ten hold about 3.5% of the sample. Source material: peripheral blood. These receptors all come from a woman under 30 who had recovered from COVID-19.

V usage is TRBV7-9 and J usage is TRBJ1-2; the match to TRBD1 covers 7 bases. This CDR3 has 17 residues. CDR1 and CDR2 from the germline V gene are SEHNR and FQNEAQ (reference sequence). The V gene end was trimmed by 0 bases and the J gene end by 2 bases; junction bases not matched to a gene: 9. CDR3 nucleotide sequence: TGTGCCAGCAGCTTAGCGACAGGGCAAGGCACCAACTATGGCTACACCTTC. It yields the protein CASSLATGQGTNYGYTF.

Only one count was recorded for this clone. The rearrangement joins TRBV4-3 to TRBJ2-1; D perhaps matches TRBD1 (6 bases). CDR3 length: 16 residues. V was pared by 5 bases and J by 6 bases, with 20 bases between. Germline-derived CDR1 and CDR2 are LGHNA and YSLEER. The CDR3 coding sequence is TGCGCCAGCAGCGGAGTTCGCAGGGGAGTCTGCAATGAGCAGTTCTTC. Translating gives CASSGVRRGVCNEQFF.

The rearrangement links TRBV9 to TRBJ1-2; TRBD1 agrees at 7 bases. Germline V gives CDR1 SGDLS, CDR2 YYNGEE. The CDR3 covers 14 residues. Germline trimming cut 4 bases from V and 7 bases from J; bases unmatched to any gene: 10. CDR3 residues: CASSTDRQGTGYTF. CDR3 bases: TGTGCCAGCAGCACGGATCGACAGGGTACTGGCTACACCTTC.

The V gene is TRBV5-4, the J gene TRBJ2-1; 8 positions agree with TRBD2. V was clipped by 2 bases and J by 9 bases; unmatched bases: 10. Germline V gives CDR1 SGHNT, CDR2 YYREEE (reference sequence). The CDR3 is 15 residues long. This CDR3 is CASSFSGTRAAEQFF. For the CDR3, the DNA is TGTGCCAGCAGCTTTTCCGGGACTAGAGCGGCTGAGCAGTTCTTC.

V gene TRBV5-1 combines with J gene TRBJ2-5; 7 bases align to TRBD2. This CDR3 is 14 amino acids long. The germline V gene has CDR1 SGHRS and CDR2 YFSETQ. The V gene end was trimmed by 2 bases and the J gene end by 3 bases; junction bases not matched to a gene: 4. The chain's CDR3 is CASSFRSGKETQYF. CDR3 DNA: TGCGCCAGCAGCTTTAGAAGCGGGAAAGAGACCCAGTACTTC. The variable domain in full, completed from reference TRBV5-1 and TRBJ2-5, reads KAGVTQTPRYLIKTRGQQVTLSCSPISGHRSVSWYQQTPGQGLQFLFEYFSETQRNKGNFPGRFSGRQFSNSRSEMNVSTLELGDSALYLCASSFRSGKETQYFGPGTRLLVL.

This rearrangement joins TRBV4-1 to TRBJ2-1; D ambiguous. CDR3 length: 14 amino acids. V lost 0 bases, J lost 4 bases, and 7 bases lay in between. Germline CDR1 MGHRA, CDR2 YSYEKL. CDR3 nucleotide sequence: TGCGCCAGCAGCCAAGAGTCCGGTTACAATGAGCAGTTCTTC. This codes for CASSQESGYNEQFF.

The chain carries TRBV9 and TRBJ1-3, with 8 bases that match TRBD1. There are 15 residues in the CDR3. Germline CDR1 is SGDLS and CDR2 is YYNGEE. V shed 6 bases and J 0 bases; nucleotides not matched to a gene: 5. In nucleotides, the CDR3 is TGTGCCAGCAACCTCAGGGGGCTCTCTGGAAACACCATATATTTT. Its translation is CASNLRGLSGNTIYF. Full variable domain (missing parts from reference TRBV9 and TRBJ1-3): DSGVTQTPKHLITATGQRVTLRCSPRSGDLSVYWYQQSLDQGLQFLIQYYNGEERAKGNILERFSAQQFPDLHSELNLSSLELGDSALYFCASNLRGLSGNTIYFGEGSWLTVV.

This chain joins TRBV5-1 and TRBJ2-3; TRBD1 might be the D (6 bases). The V gene's germline CDR1 is SGHRS and CDR2 YFSETQ. Between the trimmed V and J ends, which lost 0 bases and 3 bases, there was a span of 11 bases. CDR3 length equals 15 residues. CDR3 loop: CASSLDQGWTDTQYF. The CDR3 region has the DNA TGCGCCAGCAGCTTGGATCAGGGGTGGACAGATACGCAGTATTTT. The whole variable domain, filled in from reference TRBV5-1 and TRBJ2-3, reads KAGVTQTPRYLIKTRGQQVTLSCSPISGHRSVSWYQQTPGQGLQFLFEYFSETQRNKGNFPGRFSGRQFSNSRSEMNVSTLELGDSALYLCASSLDQGWTDTQYFGPGTRLTVL.

This chain uses TRBV5-1 with TRBJ2-1, with D uncertain. The V and J ends lost 2 bases and 7 bases respectively, with 10 bases between them. Germline V gene data show CDR1 as SGHRS and CDR2 as YFSETQ. This CDR3 comprises 13 residues. Here the CDR3 reads CASSLPTVNEQFF. CDR3 DNA sequence: TGCGCCAGCAGCTTACCAACAGTAAATGAGCAGTTCTTC. The whole variable domain, filled in from reference TRBV5-1 and TRBJ2-1, reads KAGVTQTPRYLIKTRGQQVTLSCSPISGHRSVSWYQQTPGQGLQFLFEYFSETQRNKGNFPGRFSGRQFSNSRSEMNVSTLELGDSALYLCASSLPTVNEQFFGPGTRLTVL.

The V and J genes are TRBV7-2 and TRBJ1-4; the D is unclear. There are 17 residues in the CDR3. In germline, CDR1 is SGHTA, CDR2 FQGNSA. Trimming took 2 bases from V and 7 from J, leaving 20 bases between them. The CDR3 coding sequence is TGTGCCAGCAGCTTAATTGGAGGACGGGGAGTTGGTGAAAAACTGTTTTTT. Translation gives CASSLIGGRGVGEKLFF.

The J gene is TRBJ1-2, the V gene TRBV19; 10 bases align to TRBD1. With V trimmed by 8 bases and J by 8 bases, 2 bases remained unmatched. Germline CDR1 reads LNHDA; CDR2 reads SQIVND (reference sequence). The CDR3 is 11 residues long. In DNA form, the CDR3 reads TGTGCCAGTGGGGGACAGGGGGGCTACACCTTC. Translated, it gives CASGGQGGYTF.

The chain links TRBV19 to TRBJ1-5; D not certain. V lost 3 bases to trimming and J lost 4 bases, with 10 bases between them. CDR3 length equals 14 residues. CDR1 and CDR2 from the germline V gene are LNHDA and SQIVND (reference sequence). The CDR3 here is CASSIAPTNQPQHF. The CDR3 DNA sequence: TGTGCCAGTAGTATCGCCCCGACTAATCAGCCCCAGCATTTT.

The genes are TRBV19 and TRBJ2-1; 12 nucleotides line up with TRBD2. The germline gives CDR1 LNHDA, CDR2 SQIVND (reference sequence). V lost 8 bases to trimming and J lost 8 bases; unmatched junction nucleotides: 7. This CDR3 contains 14 residues. CDR3 in amino acids: CASSLAGGPDEQFF. CDR3 nucleotide sequence: TGTGCCAGTTCCCTAGCGGGAGGGCCAGATGAGCAGTTCTTC.

This chain's CDR3 is CAWTGRGYGYTF. CDR3 nucleotide sequence: TGTGCCTGGACAGGGAGGGGCTATGGCTACACCTTC. This chain uses TRBV30 with TRBJ1-2; the D gene is possibly TRBD1 (5 bases). Per the germline V gene, CDR1 is GTSNPN and CDR2 is SVGIG (reference sequence). The length of the CDR3 is 12 residues. Trimming stripped 4 bases from V and 4 bases from J, with 10 bases between.

This chain connects TRBV10-1 to TRBJ2-7; 9 bases line up with TRBD1. V was pared by 10 bases and J by 4 bases, with 17 bases of the junction left unmatched. CDR3 length equals 16 residues. Germline-derived CDR1 and CDR2 are WNHNN and SYGVQD (reference sequence). The DNA for the CDR3 is TGCGCCAACCAACCTCCGACAGGGGGAGTTCGTTACGAGCAGTACGTC. This gives the protein CANQPPTGGVRYEQYV.

The chain links TRBV7-8 to TRBJ2-1; no firm D call. Trimming pared 5 bases from V and 4 bases from J, leaving 9 bases between. CDR3 size: 13 residues. Germline values: CDR1 SGHVS, CDR2 FQNEAQ. The CDR3 nucleotides read TGTGCCAGCAGCCTACGAGCGTACAATGAGCAGTTCTTC. Translated: CASSLRAYNEQFF.

In DNA, the CDR3 is TGTGCCAGCTCACCACCGACAGGGGGCAACACTGAAGCTTTCTTT. The encoded protein is CASSPPTGGNTEAFF. This chain joins TRBV18 and TRBJ1-1; TRBD1 matches at 10 bases. J was trimmed by 2 bases and V by 0 bases; bases with no gene match: 0. Per germline, CDR1 KGHSH and CDR2 LQKENI. The CDR3 covers 15 residues.

The V gene is TRBV19, the J gene TRBJ2-2, with 11 bases fitting TRBD1. The V gene's germline CDR1 is LNHDA and CDR2 SQIVND (reference sequence). Germline trimming cut 6 bases from V and 5 bases from J; bases unmatched to any gene: 2. The CDR3 totals 14 residues. CDR3 in DNA: TGTGCCAGTAGGGGACAGGGGGTAACCGGGGAGCTGTTTTTT. Protein sequence: CASRGQGVTGELFF. The full variable domain, with the rest looked up from reference TRBV19 and TRBJ2-2, is DGGITQSPKYLFRKEGQNVTLSCEQNLNHDAMYWYRQDPGQGLRLIYYSQIVNDFQKGDIAEGYSVSREKKESFPLTVTSAQKNPTAFYLCASRGQGVTGELFFGEGSRLTVL.

The chain joins TRBV7-9 to TRBJ2-1; 7 bases are a match to TRBD1. The CDR3 has 15 amino acids. Trimming removed 5 bases from V and 8 bases from J; junction bases left unmatched: 12. Germline V lookup: CDR1 SEHNR, CDR2 FQNEAQ (reference sequence). The CDR3 nucleotides are TGTGCCAGCAGCCGGGACAGCCCCCCGGCGGATGAGCAGTTCTTC. Translated, it gives CASSRDSPPADEQFF.

The rearrangement joins TRBV10-3 to TRBJ2-1, with 9 bases matching TRBD2. The V segment lost 10 bases and the J segment 0 bases; nucleotides outside the gene matches: 4. CDR1 and CDR2 (germline): ENHRY, SYGVKD. This CDR3 spans 14 amino acids. CDR3 coding DNA: TGTGCCACCAGCGGGGGGAGCTCCTACAATGAGCAGTTCTTC. As protein: CATSGGSSYNEQFF.

J is TRBJ2-1 and V is TRBV5-1; maybe TRBD2 (6 bases). Trimming took 5 bases from V and 9 from J, leaving 30 bases between them. The V gene's germline CDR1 is SGHRS and CDR2 YFSETQ. The CDR3 sequence is 18 residues long. The CDR3 DNA sequence: TGCGCCAGCAGTCCGCCCCTGATCCGGGACTCACCTTATGGTGAGCAGTTCTTC. Its protein product is CASSPPLIRDSPYGEQFF.

The chain couples TRBV19 to TRBJ1-4; TRBD1 matches 8 bases. This CDR3 has 14 residues. CDR1 is LNHDA, CDR2 SQIVND, per germline (reference sequence). V lost 7 bases to trimming and J lost 6 bases; unmatched junction nucleotides: 7. The CDR3: CASKPTGVYEKLFF. CDR3 nucleotide sequence: TGTGCCAGTAAGCCGACAGGGGTGTATGAAAAACTGTTTTTT.

The chain links TRBV7-2 to TRBJ1-5, with 9 bases matching TRBD1. CDR1 and CDR2 (germline): SGHTA, FQGNSA. CDR3 length: 15 amino acids. Trimming removed 3 bases from V and 3 bases from J; junction bases left unmatched: 3. The DNA for the CDR3 is TGTGCCAGCAGCTTGGGGACAGGGAACAATCAGCCCCAGCATTTT. Its translation is CASSLGTGNNQPQHF.

This clone was found once. The rearrangement joins TRBV9 to TRBJ2-7; D is perhaps TRBD2 (6 bases). V was shortened by 0 bases and J by 7 bases, with 20 bases between the two germline ends. Germline CDR1 and CDR2: SGDLS and YYNGEE. The CDR3 runs to 16 residues. The CDR3 coding sequence is TGTGCCAGCAGCGTAGTTTGTGCAGGAGGGTCAAGGGAGCAGTACGTC. Translating gives CASSVVCAGGSREQYV.

The gene calls are TRBV11-2 and TRBJ1-1, with 8 bases that match TRBD1. In germline, CDR1 is SGHAT, CDR2 FQNNGV. The CDR3 runs 13 residues. Trimming took 5 bases from V and 11 from J; bases not matched to a gene: 10. DNA for the CDR3: TGTGCCAGCAGCAGTTCAGGGGGCCCTGCGGCTTTCTTT. It is translated as CASSSSGGPAAFF.

The chain combines TRBV19 with TRBJ2-1, with 7 bases aligning to TRBD2. V was pared by 5 bases and J by 3 bases, with 10 bases of the junction left unmatched. This CDR3 is built from 16 residues. CDR1 is LNHDA and CDR2 is SQIVND in the germline V gene (reference sequence). CDR3 nucleotides: TGTGCCAGTAGTCCCTTGGGGGGAGGGAGCTACAATGAGCAGTTCTTC. The encoded protein is CASSPLGGGSYNEQFF.

The V and J genes are TRBV14 and TRBJ1-2; tentative D call: TRBD1 (5 bases). CDR1 and CDR2 (germline): SGHDN, FVKESK. V lost 2 bases and J lost 2, with 9 bases in between. The CDR3 runs 14 residues. The CDR3 nucleotides are TGTGCCAGCAGCCAAAGGGGCCAGAACTATGGCTACACCTTC. This codes for CASSQRGQNYGYTF.